This T cell receptor beta chain was sequenced for a study of T cells in Graves' hyperthyroidism and ophthalmopathy. At the level of the study: Prior to any treatment, at the point of initial diagnosis, peripheral blood was collected.

CDR1 is SGHRS and CDR2 is YFSETQ in the germline V gene. V was cut by 6 bases and J by 3 bases, with 17 bases left in between. The CDR3 is made up of 15 amino acids. In its sample, this clonotype was seen many times. Amplification of TCR beta CDR3 regions used RNA as the template. Initially, a first-round RT-PCR of the TCR CDR3 employed the HTBI primer set. TCRdb re-derived calls from the multiplex PCR reads in MiXCR, one entry per CDR3 protein. The sample holds about 210,000 distinct CDR3 sequences, over 15% seen once. This chain joins TRBV5-1 and TRBJ2-3; tentatively, D is TRBD1 or TRBD2 (5 bases each). The material sequenced was blood. This receptor was identified in a man in his fifties or sixties with Graves' hyperthyroidism. The CDR3 bases are TGCGCCAGCAAGACAGTGACTACTGGGACAGATACGCAGTATTTT. Protein: CASKTVTTGTDTQYF.